This section outlines one TCR beta chain sequence together with its context. Its target is not known. This sample stems from a study of cytomegalovirus exposure and HLA in healthy donors. Study-level findings and limits: In a later analysis, several top co-occurrence clusters appeared linked to parvovirus B19, influenza, CMV and Epstein-Barr virus.

CDR3 length equals 14 residues. Unmatched junction bases numbered 3, after V lost 4 bases and J lost 1 base. Looked up from germline, CDR1 is SGHNT and CDR2 is YYREEE (reference sequence). The PCR had 60 Vbeta and 13 Jbeta primers. Sequencing was performed with immunoSEQ multiplex PCR; in TCRdb, only in-frame clones are kept and a portion is missing. The sample yields under 200,000 clones, roughly 80% seen once. The origin of this receptor is a man in his forties or fifties in good health and CMV-seronegative. The source material was PBMCs. This chain connects TRBV5-4 to TRBJ1-1; TRBD1 matches at 8 bases. DNA for the CDR3: TGTGCCAGCAGCCGGACAGGGCAGAACACTGAAGCTTTCTTT. Its translation is CASSRTGQNTEAFF.